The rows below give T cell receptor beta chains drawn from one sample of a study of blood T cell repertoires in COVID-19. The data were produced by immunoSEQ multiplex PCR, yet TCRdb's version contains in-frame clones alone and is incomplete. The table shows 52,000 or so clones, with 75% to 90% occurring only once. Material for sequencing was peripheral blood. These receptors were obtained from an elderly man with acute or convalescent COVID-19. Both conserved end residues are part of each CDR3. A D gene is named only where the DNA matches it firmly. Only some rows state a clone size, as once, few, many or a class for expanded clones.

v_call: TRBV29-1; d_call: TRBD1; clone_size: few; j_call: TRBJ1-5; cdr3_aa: CSVGDRGNQPQHF; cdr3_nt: TGCAGCGTTGGGGACAGGGGCAATCAGCCCCAGCATTTT
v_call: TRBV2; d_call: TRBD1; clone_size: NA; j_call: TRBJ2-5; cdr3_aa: CASTPTGWQETQYF; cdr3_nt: TGTGCCAGCACTCCGACAGGGTGGCAAGAGACCCAGTACTTC
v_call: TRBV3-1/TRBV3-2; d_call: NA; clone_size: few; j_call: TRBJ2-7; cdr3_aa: CASSRNRVPYEQYF; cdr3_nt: TGTGCCAGCAGCCGAAACAGGGTACCCTACGAGCAGTACTTC
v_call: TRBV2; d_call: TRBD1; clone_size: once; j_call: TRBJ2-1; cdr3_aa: CASSIIERTGFSNEQFF; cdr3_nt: TGTGCCAGCAGTATTATCGAGAGGACAGGGTTTTCCAATGAGCAGTTCTTC
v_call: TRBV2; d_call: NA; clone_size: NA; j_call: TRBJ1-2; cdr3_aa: CASTMLASLTNYGYTF; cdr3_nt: TGTGCCAGCACCATGCTAGCCTCATTAACTAACTATGGCTACACCTTC
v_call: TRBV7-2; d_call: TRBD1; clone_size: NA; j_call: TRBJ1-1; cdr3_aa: CASSLPDRGNTEAFF; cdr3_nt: TGTGCCAGCAGCTTACCAGACAGGGGCAACACTGAAGCTTTCTTT
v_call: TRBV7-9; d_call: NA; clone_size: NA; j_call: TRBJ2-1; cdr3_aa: CASSLGTDLNEQFF; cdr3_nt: TGTGCCAGCAGCTTAGGGACAGACCTCAATGAGCAGTTCTTC
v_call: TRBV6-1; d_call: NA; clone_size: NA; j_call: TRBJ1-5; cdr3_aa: CASSEAGGQPQHF; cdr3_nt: TGTGCCAGCAGTGAAGCCGGAGGGCAGCCCCAGCATTTT
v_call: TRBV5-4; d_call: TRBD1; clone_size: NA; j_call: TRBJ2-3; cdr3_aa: CASSLKGANTDTQYF; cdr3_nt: TGTGCCAGCAGCTTGAAGGGGGCGAACACAGATACGCAGTATTTT
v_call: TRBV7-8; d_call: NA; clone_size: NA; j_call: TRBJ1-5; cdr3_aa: CASSLRVNSNQPQHF; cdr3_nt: TGTGCCAGCAGCTTACGGGTGAATAGCAATCAGCCCCAGCATTTT
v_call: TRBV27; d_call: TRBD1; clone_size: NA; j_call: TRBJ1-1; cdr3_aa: CASSETGGGIEAFF; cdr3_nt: TGTGCCAGCAGTGAAACAGGGGGTGGGATAGAAGCTTTCTTT
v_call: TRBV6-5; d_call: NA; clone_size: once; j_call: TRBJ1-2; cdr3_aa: CASRNPRESDGYTF; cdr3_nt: TGTGCCAGCAGGAACCCCAGGGAAAGCGATGGCTACACCTTC
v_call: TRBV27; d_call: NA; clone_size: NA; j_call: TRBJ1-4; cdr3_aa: CASSSPPGRPATNEKLFF; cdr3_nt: TGTGCCAGCAGTTCGCCCCCCGGGAGGCCCGCAACTAATGAAAAACTGTTTTTT
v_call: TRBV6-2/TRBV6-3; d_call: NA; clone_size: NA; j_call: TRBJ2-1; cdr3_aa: CASSDQGYGDYNEQFF; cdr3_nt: TGTGCCAGCAGTGATCAGGGGTACGGGGACTACAATGAGCAGTTCTTC
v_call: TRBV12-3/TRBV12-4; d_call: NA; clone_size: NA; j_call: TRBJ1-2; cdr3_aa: CASRADKNYGYTF; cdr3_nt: TGTGCCAGCAGGGCGGACAAGAACTATGGCTACACCTTC
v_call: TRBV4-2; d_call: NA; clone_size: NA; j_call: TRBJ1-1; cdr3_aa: CASSQDLQGEAFF; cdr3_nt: TGTGCCAGCAGCCAAGATCTGCAGGGGGAAGCTTTCTTT
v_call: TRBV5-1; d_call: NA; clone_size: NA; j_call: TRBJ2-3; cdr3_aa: CASSPSPTVITDTQYF; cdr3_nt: TGCGCCAGCAGCCCGAGCCCAACAGTCATCACAGATACGCAGTATTTT
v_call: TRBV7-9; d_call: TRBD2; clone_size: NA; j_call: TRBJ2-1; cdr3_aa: CASLQAGGLRPAEQFF; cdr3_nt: TGTGCCAGCCTCCAAGCGGGGGGCTTGCGCCCCGCTGAGCAGTTCTTC
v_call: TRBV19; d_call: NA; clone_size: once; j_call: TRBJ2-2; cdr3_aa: CASRTATGELFF; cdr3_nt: TGTGCCAGTAGAACAGCCACCGGGGAGCTGTTTTTT
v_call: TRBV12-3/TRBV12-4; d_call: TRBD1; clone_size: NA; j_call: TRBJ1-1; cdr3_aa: CASTWTGATEAFF; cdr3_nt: TGTGCCAGCACCTGGACAGGGGCCACTGAAGCTTTCTTT
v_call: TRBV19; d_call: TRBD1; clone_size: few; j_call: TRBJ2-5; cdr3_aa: CASSPGQQETQYF; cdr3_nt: TGTGCCAGTAGTCCGGGACAGCAAGAGACCCAGTACTTC
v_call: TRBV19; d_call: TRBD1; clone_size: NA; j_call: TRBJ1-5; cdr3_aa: CASSSGTGVNQPQHF; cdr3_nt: TGTGCCAGTAGTTCCGGGACAGGGGTCAATCAGCCCCAGCATTTT
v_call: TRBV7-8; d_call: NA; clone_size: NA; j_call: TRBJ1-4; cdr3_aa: CASSLAMPGREKLFF; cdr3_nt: TGTGCCAGCAGCTTAGCAATGCCAGGAAGGGAAAAACTGTTTTTT
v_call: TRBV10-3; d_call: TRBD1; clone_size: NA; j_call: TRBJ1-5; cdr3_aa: CASGQDNQPQHF; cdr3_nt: TGTGCCAGCGGACAGGATAATCAGCCCCAGCATTTT
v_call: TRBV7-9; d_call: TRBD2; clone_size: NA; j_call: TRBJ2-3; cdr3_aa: CASSSGLVADTQYF; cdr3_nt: TGTGCCAGCAGCTCGGGACTAGTCGCAGATACGCAGTATTTT
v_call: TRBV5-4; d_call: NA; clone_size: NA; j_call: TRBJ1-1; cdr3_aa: CASSPSQVGRNTEAFF; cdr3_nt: TGTGCCAGCAGCCCTAGTCAAGTGGGGCGGAACACTGAAGCTTTCTTT
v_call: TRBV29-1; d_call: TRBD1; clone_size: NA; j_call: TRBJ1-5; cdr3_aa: CRQPGQRPNQPQHF; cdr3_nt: TGCAGGCAACCGGGACAGAGGCCCAATCAGCCCCAGCATTTT
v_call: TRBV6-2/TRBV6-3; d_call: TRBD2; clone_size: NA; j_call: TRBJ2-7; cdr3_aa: CASSLAGGPVEQYF; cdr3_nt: TGTGCCAGCAGCCTAGCGGGGGGGCCGGTAGAGCAGTACTTC
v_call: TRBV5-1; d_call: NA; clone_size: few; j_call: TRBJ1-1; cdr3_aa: CASSSGTRSGTNTEAFF; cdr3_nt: TGCGCCAGCAGCTCAGGGACACGGAGTGGTACGAACACTGAAGCTTTCTTT
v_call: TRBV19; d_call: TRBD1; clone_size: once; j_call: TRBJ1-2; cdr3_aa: CASSMVGQAGFSYTF; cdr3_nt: TGTGCCAGTAGTATGGTTGGACAGGCTGGTTTCAGCTACACCTTC
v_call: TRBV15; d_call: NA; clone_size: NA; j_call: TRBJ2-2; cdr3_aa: CATSGGGNTGELFF; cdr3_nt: TGTGCCACCAGCGGAGGAGGGAACACCGGGGAGCTGTTTTTT
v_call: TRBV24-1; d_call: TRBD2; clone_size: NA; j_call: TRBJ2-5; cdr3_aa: CATSDSTSGGAGETQYF; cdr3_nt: TGTGCCACCAGTGATTCCACTAGCGGGGGGGCCGGAGAGACCCAGTACTTC
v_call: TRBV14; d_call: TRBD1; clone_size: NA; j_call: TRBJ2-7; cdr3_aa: CASSPDRVRGIYF; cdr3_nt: TGTGCCAGCAGCCCCGACAGGGTAAGAGGAATATACTTC
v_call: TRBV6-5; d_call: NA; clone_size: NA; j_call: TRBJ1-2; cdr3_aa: CASSYSAGGNYGYTF; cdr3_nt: TGTGCCAGCAGTTACTCCGCGGGGGGGAACTATGGCTACACCTTC
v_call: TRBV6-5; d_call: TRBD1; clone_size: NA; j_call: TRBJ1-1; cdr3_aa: CASISTGNGLTEAFF; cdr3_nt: TGTGCCAGCATATCGACAGGGAATGGGCTGACTGAAGCTTTCTTT
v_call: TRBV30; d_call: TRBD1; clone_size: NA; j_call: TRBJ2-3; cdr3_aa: CAWTLGGQGAGDTQYF; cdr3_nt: TGTGCCTGGACCCTAGGGGGACAGGGGGCAGGAGATACGCAGTATTTT
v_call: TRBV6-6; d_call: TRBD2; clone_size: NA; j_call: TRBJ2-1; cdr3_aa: CASSYSGGRGLGVF; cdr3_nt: TGTGCCAGCAGTTACTCGGGAGGACGTGGACTAGGGGTCTTC
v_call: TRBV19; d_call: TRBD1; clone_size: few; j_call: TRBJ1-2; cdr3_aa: CASSRQGWGYTF; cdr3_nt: TGTGCCAGTAGTCGACAGGGGTGGGGCTACACCTTC
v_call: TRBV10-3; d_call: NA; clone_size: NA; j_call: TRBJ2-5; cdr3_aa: CAISETLSGAQYF; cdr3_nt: TGTGCCATCAGTGAGACCCTCTCCGGGGCCCAGTACTTC
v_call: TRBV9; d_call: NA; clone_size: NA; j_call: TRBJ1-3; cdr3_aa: CASGGLLLNTIYF; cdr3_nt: TGTGCCAGCGGGGGGTTGTTGTTAAACACCATATATTTT
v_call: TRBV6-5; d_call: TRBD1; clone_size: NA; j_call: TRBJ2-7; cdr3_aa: CASRGRQGRYEQYF; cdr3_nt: TGTGCCAGCAGGGGGCGACAGGGACGGTACGAGCAGTACTTC
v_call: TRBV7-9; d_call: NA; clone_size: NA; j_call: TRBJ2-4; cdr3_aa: CASSSSAGPESIQYF; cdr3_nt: TGTGCCAGCAGTTCTAGCGCCGGTCCCGAAAGCATTCAGTACTTC
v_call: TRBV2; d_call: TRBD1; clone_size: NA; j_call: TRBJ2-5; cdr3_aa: CASTRQGNYQETQYF; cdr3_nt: TGTGCCAGCACTCGACAGGGGAACTACCAAGAGACCCAGTACTTC
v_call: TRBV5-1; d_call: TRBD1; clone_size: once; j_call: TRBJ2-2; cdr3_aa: CASSAGTGGRDTGELFF; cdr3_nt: TGCGCCAGCAGCGCCGGGACAGGGGGCAGGGACACCGGGGAGCTGTTTTTT
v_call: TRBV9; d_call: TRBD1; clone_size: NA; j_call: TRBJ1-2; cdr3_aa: CASSVATGGSVGYTF; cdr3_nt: TGTGCCAGCAGCGTAGCGACAGGGGGCTCGGTTGGCTACACCTTC
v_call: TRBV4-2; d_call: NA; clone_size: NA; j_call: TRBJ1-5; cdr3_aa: CASSQWGQSNQPQHF; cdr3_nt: TGTGCCAGCAGCCAGTGGGGGCAGAGCAATCAGCCCCAGCATTTT
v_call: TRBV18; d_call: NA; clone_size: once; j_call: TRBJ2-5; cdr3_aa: CASSPAYQETQYF; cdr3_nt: TGTGCCAGCTCACCTGCGTACCAAGAGACCCAGTACTTC
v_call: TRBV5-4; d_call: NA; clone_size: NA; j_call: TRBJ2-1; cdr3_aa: CASSFGQGTYNEQFF; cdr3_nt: TGTGCCAGCAGCTTCGGCCAGGGTACCTACAATGAGCAGTTCTTC
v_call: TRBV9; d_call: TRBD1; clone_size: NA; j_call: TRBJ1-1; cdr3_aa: CASSPRTGGTNTEAFF; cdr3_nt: TGTGCCAGCAGCCCGCGGACAGGGGGCACAAACACTGAAGCTTTCTTT
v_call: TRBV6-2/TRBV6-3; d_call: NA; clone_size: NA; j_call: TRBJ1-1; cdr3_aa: CASSYHTGQGVRGTEAFF; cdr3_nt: TGTGCCAGCAGTTACCATACAGGGCAGGGTGTTCGTGGCACTGAAGCTTTCTTT
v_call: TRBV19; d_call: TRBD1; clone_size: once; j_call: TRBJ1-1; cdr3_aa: CASSTGQGMNTEAFF; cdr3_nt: TGTGCCAGTAGCACGGGACAGGGGATGAACACTGAAGCTTTCTTT
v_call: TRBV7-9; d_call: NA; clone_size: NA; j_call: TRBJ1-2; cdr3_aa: CASSDRDIYGYTF; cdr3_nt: TGTGCCAGCAGCGACCGGGACATCTATGGCTACACCTTC
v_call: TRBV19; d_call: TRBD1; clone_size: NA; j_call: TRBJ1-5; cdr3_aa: CASSKDRGFNQPQHF; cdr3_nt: TGTGCCAGTAGTAAAGACAGGGGTTTCAATCAGCCCCAGCATTTT
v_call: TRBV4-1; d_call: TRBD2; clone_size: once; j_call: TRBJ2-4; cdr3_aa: CASSQVRGGINIQYF; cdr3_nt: TGCGCCAGCAGCCAAGTGCGGGGGGGGATCAACATTCAGTACTTC
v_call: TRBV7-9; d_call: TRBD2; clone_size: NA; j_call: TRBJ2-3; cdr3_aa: CANTPYSGVQADTQYF; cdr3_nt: TGTGCCAATACCCCCTACAGCGGGGTTCAAGCAGATACGCAGTATTTT
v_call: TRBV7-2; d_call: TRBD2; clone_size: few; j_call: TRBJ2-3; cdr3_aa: CASSLPTVLADTQYF; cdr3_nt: TGTGCCAGCAGCTTACCAACCGTACTAGCGGATACGCAGTATTTT
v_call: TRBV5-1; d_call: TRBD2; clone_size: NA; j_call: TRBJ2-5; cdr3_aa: CASSLAPSGVETQYF; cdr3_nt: TGCGCCAGCAGCTTGGCCCCCAGCGGGGTAGAGACCCAGTACTTC